The present T cell receptor beta chain was sequenced within a study of T cells in Graves' hyperthyroidism and ophthalmopathy. TCR beta CDR3 region amplification was performed from RNA transcripts. The TCR CDR3 was amplified in a first-round RT-PCR using the HTBI primer set. TCRdb processed the multiplex PCR reads anew with MiXCR; each CDR3 protein has one entry. The data contain fewer than 750,000 distinct CDR3 sequences, around 13% of them seen just once; the ten biggest clones take up around an eighth. This TCR came from a woman aged 45 to 65 with Graves' ophthalmopathy. The sequenced sample consisted of blood.

The CDR3 is CASSSFYPGTGGSRAYEQYF. The CDR3 coding sequence is TGTGCCAGCAGTTCCTTCTACCCGGGGACAGGGGGCTCGAGGGCCTACGAGCAGTACTTC. The chain carries TRBV27 and TRBJ2-7, with 12 nucleotides matching TRBD1. Trimming cost V 4 bases and J 2 bases; bases outside gene matches: 18. Germline values: CDR1 MNHEY, CDR2 SMNVEV (reference sequence). The CDR3 sequence is 20 residues long.